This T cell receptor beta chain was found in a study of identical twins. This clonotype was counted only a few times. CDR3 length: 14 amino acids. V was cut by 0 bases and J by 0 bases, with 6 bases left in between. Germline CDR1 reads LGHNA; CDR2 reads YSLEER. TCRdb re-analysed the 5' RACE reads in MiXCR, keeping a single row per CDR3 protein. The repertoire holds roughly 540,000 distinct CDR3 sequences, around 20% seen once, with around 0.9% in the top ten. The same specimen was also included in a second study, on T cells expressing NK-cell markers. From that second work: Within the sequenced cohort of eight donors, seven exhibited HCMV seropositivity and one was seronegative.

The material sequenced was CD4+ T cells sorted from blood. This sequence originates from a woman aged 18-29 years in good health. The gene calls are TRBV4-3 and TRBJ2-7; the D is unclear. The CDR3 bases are TGCGCCAGCAGCCAAGACGCCCACTCCTACGAGCAGTACTTC. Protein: CASSQDAHSYEQYF.